The T cell receptor (beta chain) under discussion was sequenced for a study of CD8+CD57+ T cells in acquired aplastic anemia. V lost 3 bases and J lost 3, with 12 bases in between. The germline gives CDR1 MGHDK, CDR2 SYGVNS. The CDR3 length is 14 residues. Patients who underwent sequencing had shown CD8+CD57+ cell expansion by flow cytometry. According to the study, genomic DNA was the template for TCR beta VDJ and CDR3 profiling. TCRdb independently ran MiXCR on the reads; one entry per CDR3 protein. The profile shows some 120,000 distinct CDR3 sequences, about 60% of them singletons. Sequencing input: sorted CD4+, CD8+, or CD8+CD57+ T cells (not recorded which) from PBMCs. The clonotype was recovered from a human donor with aplastic anemia. The rearrangement links TRBV25-1 to TRBJ2-7; D call uncertain. In DNA form, the CDR3 reads TGTGCCAGCAGTGACCGCGTTCTTAGCTACGAGCAGTACTTC. Its translation is CASSDRVLSYEQYF.